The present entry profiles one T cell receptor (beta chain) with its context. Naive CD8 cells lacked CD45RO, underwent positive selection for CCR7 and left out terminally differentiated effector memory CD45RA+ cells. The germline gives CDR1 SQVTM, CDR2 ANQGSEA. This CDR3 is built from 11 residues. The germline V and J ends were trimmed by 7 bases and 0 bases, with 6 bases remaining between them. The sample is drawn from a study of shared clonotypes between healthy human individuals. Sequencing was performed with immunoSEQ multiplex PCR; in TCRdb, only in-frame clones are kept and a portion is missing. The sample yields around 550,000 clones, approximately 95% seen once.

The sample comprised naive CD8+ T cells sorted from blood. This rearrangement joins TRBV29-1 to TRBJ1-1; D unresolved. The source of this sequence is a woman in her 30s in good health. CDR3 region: CSDGLNTEAFF. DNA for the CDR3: TGCAGCGATGGACTGAACACTGAAGCTTTCTTT.